This T cell receptor (beta chain) was retrieved from a study of Graves' ophthalmopathy and Graves' hyperthyroidism. Study findings and constraints: Sensitivity of about 70% and specificity of less than 75% were achieved by the model that predicted ophthalmopathy progression.

This clonotype was counted many times. Its target is not known. The V end was cut by 5 bases, the J end by 1 base, with 15 bases between. This CDR3 contains 15 residues. Germline V gene sequence: CDR1 MNHEY, CDR2 SMNVEV (reference sequence). The study amplified TCR beta CDR3 regions using RNA transcripts. The authors performed first-round RT-PCR with HTBI primers and then a second-round multiplex PCR. TCRdb called the multiplex PCR reads again in MiXCR, with one record for every CDR3 protein. The table records 210,000 or so distinct CDR3 sequences, just under 30% of them present only once. The genes are TRBV27 and TRBJ2-7, with a weak D call TRBD1 (6 bases). The TCR comes from a man in his forties or fifties with Graves' ophthalmopathy. The sequencing input was peripheral blood. The CDR3 DNA reads as TGTGCCAGCAGTGGCCGTTGGGGGCCGTCCTACGAGCAGTACTTC. Translation: CASSGRWGPSYEQYF.